What follows are 5 T cell receptor beta chains derived from one specimen sequenced in a study of blood T cell repertoires in COVID-19. Libraries were prepared by immunoSEQ multiplex PCR; TCRdb keeps only in-frame clonotypes and omits some of them. This table holds hundreds of thousands of clones, 65% to 90% found once. The specimen was peripheral blood. Receptors were obtained from a human donor in a cohort sampled during active COVID-19.

This clone was picked up one time. Given a much more abundant clone one base away, this may be a read error. In the same sample, other DNA sequences code for this CDR3. This chain joins TRBV6-5 and TRBJ1-5; 7 bases are a match to TRBD1. This CDR3 is built from 15 residues. The junction had 0 bases not matched to a gene; V was cut back by 0 bases and J by 1 base. Germline CDR1 MNHEY, CDR2 SVGAGI. CDR3 in amino acids: CASSYSRGSNQPQHF. CDR3 in DNA: TGTGCCAGCAGTTACTCCAGGGGGAGCAATCAGCCCCAGCATTTT.

The chain combines TRBV5-5 with TRBJ2-7; 7 bases agree with TRBD1. Germline V gene lookup returns CDR1 SGHKS and CDR2 YYEKEE (reference sequence). J lost 3 bases, V lost 4 bases, and 10 bases had no gene match. The CDR3 consists of 15 residues. CDR3 DNA sequence: TGTGCCAGCAGCGGAATCGGGACAGTCTTCTACGAGCAGTACTTC. Translated, it gives CASSGIGTVFYEQYF.

The V and J genes are TRBV20-1 and TRBJ1-2; D is undetermined. V lost 5 bases and J lost 8, with 12 bases in between. This CDR3 is built from 11 residues. Looked up from germline, CDR1 is DFQATT and CDR2 is SNEGSKA (reference sequence). CDR3 sequence reads: CSAYDSDGYTF. The DNA of the CDR3 is TGCAGTGCTTACGACTCAGACGGCTACACCTTC.

The V call is TRBV4-3, the J call TRBJ1-1, with D unclear. The germline V gene has CDR1 LGHNA and CDR2 YSLEER. Trimming stripped 0 bases from V and 0 bases from J, with 8 bases between. The CDR3 loop spans 15 amino acids. DNA for the CDR3: TGCGCCAGCAGCCAAGACCACAGTTTGAACACTGAAGCTTTCTTT. It encodes CASSQDHSLNTEAFF.

The chain carries TRBV5-1 and TRBJ2-1; TRBD2 matches 11 bases. This CDR3 is built from 14 residues. Germline CDR1 and CDR2: SGHRS and YFSETQ. Trimming cost V 5 bases and J 3 bases; bases outside gene matches: 1. CDR3 residues: CASRLAGDYNEQFF. The CDR3 region has the DNA TGCGCCAGCAGACTAGCGGGGGACTACAATGAGCAGTTCTTC.